What follows are 12 T cell receptor beta chains derived from one specimen sequenced in a study of molecular identifiers for immune sequencing clone quantification. TCRdb fed the PCR reads into MiXCR, producing one record per CDR3 protein. Altogether 400,000 to 600,000 distinct CDR3 sequences are present, roughly a fifth being singletons, with the ten largest covering about 0.8%. Sequenced: naive CD8+ T cells from blood, with Jurkat cell RNA spiked in. Subset given: FACS-sorted CD8+CD4-CCR7+CD45RA+ naive T cells. The origin of the receptors is a human donor in good health. Some libraries in this study had Jurkat cell RNA spiked in.

Many counts were recorded for this clonotype. The genes are TRBV12-3 or TRBV12-4 and TRBJ1-5; D is ambiguous. With 0 bases removed from V and 0 bases from J, the gap between germline ends came to 3 bases. The CDR3 covers 14 residues. CDR3 sequence: CASSLAHSNQPQHF. In DNA, the CDR3 is TGTGCCAGCAGTTTAGCCCATAGCAATCAGCCCCAGCATTTT.

Ten or more counts support this clonotype. The genes are TRBV29-1 and TRBJ1-4; unclear D gene. The length of the CDR3 is 14 residues. Germline V CDR1 and CDR2: SQVTM, ANQGSEA. The V end was cut by 6 bases, the J end by 3 bases, with 14 bases between. The CDR3 sequence is CSVAGDTSNEKLFF. The CDR3 region has the DNA TGCAGCGTGGCGGGAGATACCTCTAATGAAAAACTGTTTTTT.

There are many counts of this clonotype. This chain uses TRBV2 with TRBJ1-5; D not certain. The CDR3 contains 13 residues. The V gene's germline CDR1 is SNHLY and CDR2 FYNNEI. Trimming took 1 base from V and 4 from J, leaving 5 bases between them. CDR3: CASSEGKNQPQHF. CDR3 DNA sequence: TGTGCCAGCAGTGAAGGGAAAAATCAGCCCCAGCATTTT.

This clonotype was detected a few times. The chain links TRBV20-1 to TRBJ2-2; 7 bases match TRBD1. CDR1 DFQATT and CDR2 SNEGSKA come from the germline V gene (reference sequence). The CDR3 length is 17 residues. V lost 0 bases and J lost 0; bases outside the gene matches: 7. The chain's CDR3 is CSARDSYGTANTGELFF. The CDR3 DNA follows: TGCAGTGCTAGAGATTCATACGGGACAGCGAACACCGGGGAGCTGTTTTTT.

With regard to this clonotype: A read error may be the cause here, since a much bigger clone is one base away. This sequence joins TRBV4-3 and TRBJ2-1; perhaps TRBD2 as D (5 bases). The ends were cut back, 4 bases at V and 1 base at J, with 11 bases in the middle. Germline CDR1 is LGHNA and CDR2 is YSLEER. CDR3 size: 15 residues. The CDR3 protein is CASSPGIFSYNEQFF. The CDR3 region has the DNA TGCGCCAGCAGCCCGGGGATTTTTTCCTACAATGAGCAGTTCTTC.

In this sample, this clonotype turned up many times. CDR3 bases: TGCGCCAGCAGTCCCGAGCGGGGATACACAGATACGCAGTATTTT. As protein: CASSPERGYTDTQYF. The chain links TRBV4-3 to TRBJ2-3; 7 bases fit TRBD2. The CDR3 length is 15 residues. Germline CDR1 is LGHNA and CDR2 is YSLEER. V was clipped by 6 bases and J by 2 bases; unmatched bases: 8.

The chain employs TRBV15 and TRBJ2-7; D may be TRBD2 (5 bases). CDR1 and CDR2 from the germline V gene are LNHNV and YYDKDF (reference sequence). The CDR3 sequence is 16 residues long. V shed 1 base and J shed 3 bases, with 16 bases lying between them. The CDR3 reads CATSRALREPVYEQYF. The CDR3 nucleotides are TGTGCCACCAGCAGAGCTCTGAGGGAGCCGGTCTACGAGCAGTACTTC.

Ten or more counts support this clonotype. The J gene is TRBJ2-1, the V gene TRBV4-1; D is possibly TRBD1 (6 bases). Trimming left V 1 base short and J 4 bases short, with 11 bases between. This CDR3 contains 15 residues. In germline, CDR1 is MGHRA, CDR2 YSYEKL. The CDR3 region has the DNA TGCGCCAGCAGCCAAGCTTTTACAGGGTACAATGAGCAGTTCTTC. It yields the protein CASSQAFTGYNEQFF.

This clonotype occurred a few times. This chain connects TRBV27 to TRBJ2-7; D uncertain. Germline lookup yields CDR1 MNHEY and CDR2 SMNVEV (reference sequence). CDR3 length equals 16 residues. V lost 0 bases to trimming and J lost 6 bases, with 18 bases between them. For the CDR3, the DNA is TGTGCCAGCAGTTTATCCGGACCCTTAGGCCCTAGCGAGCAGTACTTC. This codes for CASSLSGPLGPSEQYF.

Details on this clonotype: A much larger clone is a single base away; this may be a read error. This CDR3 fails to terminate in the conserved phenylalanine or tryptophan, so it likely reflects a read error. The chain carries TRBV27 and TRBJ2-7; D remains unclear. V shed 8 bases and J shed 5 bases, with 7 bases lying between them. CDR3 length: 10 residues. Germline V gives CDR1 MNHEY, CDR2 SMNVEV (reference sequence). The CDR3 DNA reads as TGTGCCAGCGGTCCTGACGAGCAGTACTCC. Translating it yields CASGPDEQYS.

This clonotype was found many times. The V call is TRBV5-6, the J call TRBJ2-3; D is possibly TRBD1 or TRBD2 (5 bases each). V was pared by 3 bases and J by 5 bases, with 10 bases between. Per the germline V gene, CDR1 is SGHDT and CDR2 is YYEEEE. This CDR3 spans 13 amino acids. As DNA, the CDR3 is TGTGCCAGCAGCTGGGGGTATAAAGATACGCAGTATTTT. Encoded protein: CASSWGYKDTQYF.

In its sample, this clonotype was seen many times. This chain connects TRBV5-5 to TRBJ1-6; a possible D gene is TRBD1 (6 bases). The CDR3 contains 13 residues. Germline CDR1 reads SGHKS; CDR2 reads YYEKEE (reference sequence). Trimming took off 4 bases at V and 8 bases at J, with 10 bases between the two ends. The CDR3 loop reads CASSAGADSPLHF. In nucleotides, the CDR3 is TGTGCCAGCAGCGCGGGGGCGGATTCACCCCTCCACTTT.